A selection of T cell receptor beta chains follows, all from one sample in a study of regulatory T cells in long-lasting Graves disease. TCRdb reprocessed the multiplex PCR reads with MiXCR, giving one entry per CDR3 protein. The sample contains approximately 290,000 distinct CDR3 sequences, roughly 21% of which appear only once. The sequencing here drew on peripheral blood mononuclear cells (PBMCs), taken when the disease was refractory, from a patient treated with antithyroid drugs. These receptors were obtained from a female donor with Graves disease. The CDR3 runs from the conserved cysteine through the conserved F or W. D genes are given only for firm matches. Clone size is given for some rows only: seen once, a few or many times, or a class if the clone is expanded.

TRBJ1-5 many NA TRBV28 TGTGCCAGCAGTTTCTACAGAAACCCTTATAGCAATCAGCCCCAGCATTTT CASSFYRNPYSNQPQHF
TRBJ2-7 few TRBD2 TRBV7-2 TGTGCCAGCAGCCCGGGGGGGGGAGTAGGCTACGAGCAGTACTTC CASSPGGGVGYEQYF
TRBJ2-5 NA NA TRBV7-9 TGTGCCAGCAGCATAGTCCAGGGTTGGGGGCAAGAGACCCAGTACTTC CASSIVQGWGQETQYF
TRBJ1-1 few NA TRBV4-1 TGCGCCAGCGAGTACAGGGTCGGCACTGAAGCTTTCTTT CASEYRVGTEAFF
TRBJ1-1 NA NA TRBV10-3 TGTGCCATCAGGACCCGTGAGGGCGTGAACACTGAAGCTTTCTTT CAIRTREGVNTEAFF
TRBJ2-5 NA TRBD1 TRBV12-3/TRBV12-4 TGTGCCAGCAGTGGGACAGAAGAAGAGACCCAGTACTTC CASSGTEEETQYF
TRBJ2-7 many TRBD2 TRBV15 TGTGCCACCAGCAGGACCCCGACTAGCGGGACCGGCGAGCAGTACTTC CATSRTPTSGTGEQYF
TRBJ2-7 many NA TRBV27 TGTGCCAGCAGCCCCCAGAGTTTCTCCTACGAGCAGTACTTC CASSPQSFSYEQYF
TRBJ1-1 once NA TRBV15 TGTGCCACTGCAGAACGGGGCTACTACACTGAAGCTTTCTTT CATAERGYYTEAFF
TRBJ1-3 few NA TRBV7-9 TGTGCCAGAGGCGGGAACGGAAACACCATATATTTT CARGGNGNTIYF
TRBJ1-1 many NA TRBV7-8 TGTGCCAGCAGCCCCCGGACGTCGAACACTGAAGCTTTCTTT CASSPRTSNTEAFF
TRBJ1-2 few NA TRBV5-1 TGCGCCAGCAGCTTGGCGGGGTTCGATGGCTACACCTTC CASSLAGFDGYTF
TRBJ2-7 once NA TRBV7-3 TGTGCCAGCAGCTTCGGGAGCGGCTACGAGCAGTACTTC CASSFGSGYEQYF
TRBJ1-1 NA TRBD1 TRBV7-9 TGCGCCAGCAGCTTAGCAGGGGGCCAGAACACTGAAGCTTTCTTT CASSLAGGQNTEAFF
TRBJ2-2 NA TRBD2 TRBV2 TGTGCCAGCACCCGCTTAGCGGGAACCGGGGAGCTGTTTTTT CASTRLAGTGELFF
TRBJ1-5 many NA TRBV6-1 TGTGCCAGCAGGGAAATGGAGGCAGGGGATCAGCCCCAGCATTTT CASREMEAGDQPQHF
TRBJ2-3 few TRBD2 TRBV7-3 TGTGCCAGCAGTCGGGGGACTAGCGTCGATACGCAGTATTTT CASSRGTSVDTQYF
TRBJ1-1 many NA TRBV6-5 TGTGCCAGCAGTTACCGCCCGAACACTGAAGCTTTCTTT CASSYRPNTEAFF
TRBJ2-4 many TRBD2 TRBV7-2 TGTGCCAGCAGCTTAGCTAGCGGGAGAGAAAACATTCAGTACTTC CASSLASGRENIQYF
TRBJ1-6 few NA TRBV29-1 TGCAGCGCCCGGTGGGGGAGGGCTGATTCACCCCTCCACTTT CSARWGRADSPLHF
TRBJ2-7 many TRBD1 TRBV7-3 TGTGCCAGCAGCGAGGGACAGGGGGGGACGAAGCAGTACTTC CASSEGQGGTKQYF
TRBJ2-7 few TRBD1 TRBV13 TGTGCCAGCAGCTTTGAAGGGACAGGGTTTCCCGAGCAGTACTTC CASSFEGTGFPEQYF
TRBJ1-4 many TRBD1 TRBV30 TGTGCCTGGAGTAGGGGACAGGAAAATGAAAAACTGTTTTTT CAWSRGQENEKLFF
TRBJ1-4 few TRBD1 TRBV6-1 TGTGCCAGCAGACAGGGGGCCTATAATGAAAAACTGTTTTTT CASRQGAYNEKLFF